A selection of T cell receptor beta chains follows, all from one sample in a study of identical twins. TCRdb passed the 5' RACE reads through MiXCR, listing each CDR3 protein once. The sample yields hundreds of thousands of distinct CDR3 sequences, 21% seen once. The same data also contributed to another study, on T cells expressing NK-cell markers.

The sequenced sample was PBMCs. Receptors originate from a woman under 30 in good health. Each CDR3 is given with its conserved first and last residue. A D gene is named only where the DNA matches it firmly. Clone size is given for some rows only: seen once, a few or many times, or a class if the clone is expanded.

size: many; D: .; J: TRBJ2-5; V: TRBV20-1; DNA: TGCAGTGCGGCTCCGGTGCGGGAGACCCAGTACTTC; CDR3: CSAAPVRETQYF
size: many; D: TRBD2; J: TRBJ2-3; V: TRBV25-1; DNA: TGTGCCAGCACCTCTAGCGGGGGGGCCCCCCCTGAGCAGTATTTT; CDR3: CASTSSGGAPPEQYF
size: .; D: .; J: TRBJ2-4; V: TRBV20-1; DNA: TGCAGTGCTCCCCCCGAAGGCAACATTCAGTACTTC; CDR3: CSAPPEGNIQYF
size: few; D: .; J: TRBJ2-3; V: TRBV20-1; DNA: TGCAGTGCTACCTTAGCGGCCAGCACAGATACGCAGTATTTT; CDR3: CSATLAASTDTQYF
size: .; D: TRBD2; J: TRBJ2-7; V: TRBV4-3; DNA: TGCGCCAGCAGCCAAGATCCCCGGACCCGGCTAGCGGGAGCCCTCCACTTC; CDR3: CASSQDPRTRLAGALHF
size: many; D: .; J: TRBJ2-7; V: TRBV12-3/TRBV12-4; DNA: TGTGCCAGCGGAACTACCGGCTCCTACGAGCAGTACTTC; CDR3: CASGTTGSYEQYF
size: .; D: .; J: TRBJ2-2; V: TRBV7-8; DNA: TGTGCCAGCAGCTTCGGCCTTGAGGCCGGGGAGCTGTTTTTT; CDR3: CASSFGLEAGELFF
size: few; D: .; J: TRBJ1-3; V: TRBV5-5; DNA: TGTGCCAGCAGCTTCCTAGGACACACCATATATTTT; CDR3: CASSFLGHTIYF
size: many; D: .; J: TRBJ1-2; V: TRBV20-1; DNA: TGCAGTGCCCGACTCGCGACCGGATATGAGGGCTACACCTTC; CDR3: CSARLATGYEGYTF
size: .; D: TRBD2; J: TRBJ2-3; V: TRBV10-3; DNA: TGTGCCACGGGGACTAGCGGGAAGGATACGCAGTATTTT; CDR3: CATGTSGKDTQYF